These 17 T cell receptor beta chains came from one sample sequenced in a study of tumor-infiltrating lymphocytes in oesophageal squamous cell carcinoma. Using its own MiXCR run on the PCR reads, TCRdb lists one record per CDR3 protein. Of about 16,000 distinct CDR3 sequences in the sample, 35% to 55% are singletons; the top ten hold roughly 37%. The specimen was blood. The receptors were sampled from a female donor with esophageal squamous cell carcinoma.

The sample holds many counts of this clonotype. The chain has TRBV28 and TRBJ2-1; D call uncertain. The germline V gene has CDR1 MDHEN and CDR2 SYDVKM. The CDR3 is 12 amino acids. V gave up 5 bases and J gave up 9 bases, with 11 bases separating them. CDR3 coding DNA: TGTGCCAGCAGTCCTCAGTTTGGTGAGCAGTTCTTC. Translation gives CASSPQFGEQFF. Using reference TRBV28 and TRBJ2-1 for the parts outside the CDR3, the full variable domain is DVKVTQSSRYLVKRTGEKVFLECVQDMDHENMFWYRQDPGLGLRLIYFSYDVKMKEKGDIPEGYSVSREKKERFSLILESASTNQTSMYLCASSPQFGEQFFGPGTRLTVL.

There are a few counts of this clonotype. J is TRBJ1-1 and V is TRBV20-1, with no clear D. Germline CDR1 is DFQATT and CDR2 is SNEGSKA (reference sequence). This CDR3 has 11 residues. V lost 2 bases and J lost 11, with 12 bases in between. The chain's CDR3 is CSARLGRLAFF. CDR3 DNA sequence: TGCAGTGCTAGATTGGGGAGGTTGGCTTTCTTT.

In its sample, this clonotype was seen a few times. The CDR3: CASSLVGGETQYF. The CDR3 bases are TGTGCCAGCAGCTTGGTGGGTGGCGAGACCCAGTACTTC. The J gene is TRBJ2-5, the V gene TRBV7-2, with D unclear. This CDR3 has 13 amino acids. The V end was cut by 3 bases, the J end by 5 bases, with 10 bases between. Germline V CDR1 and CDR2: SGHTA, FQGNSA.

This clonotype was recorded at least ten times. This chain links TRBV11-2 with TRBJ2-1, with D possibly being TRBD1 (7 bases). Germline lookup yields CDR1 SGHAT and CDR2 FQNNGV. Trimming took off 5 bases at V and 4 bases at J, with 18 bases between the two ends. The CDR3 is 16 amino acids. CDR3 region: CASSQPGDSLYNEQFF. The CDR3, as DNA: TGTGCCAGCAGCCAACCGGGGGACAGCTTATACAATGAGCAGTTCTTC.

V gene TRBV7-9 combines with J gene TRBJ2-5; 11 positions match TRBD2. The DNA end lines up better with TRBJ2-7; the J call may be wrong. The CDR3 is 17 residues long. The germline V gene encodes CDR1 SEHNR and CDR2 FQNEAQ (reference sequence). The CDR3 sequence: CASSLRVAGGLSYEQYF. CDR3 nucleotides: TGTGCCAGCAGCTTAAGGGTAGCGGGAGGGCTCTCCTACGAGCAGTACTTC.

This clonotype is classed as medium-sized (0.01 to 0.1%). The chain joins TRBV7-3 to TRBJ2-3; D remains unclear. V shed 5 bases and J shed 0 bases, with 12 bases lying between them. CDR3 length equals 15 residues. The germline CDR1 and CDR2 sequences are SGHTA and FQGTGA. CDR3 loop: CASSRVGGSTDTQYF. Here the CDR3 DNA reads TGTGCCAGCAGCCGCGTGGGCGGAAGCACAGATACGCAGTATTTT. Drawing the rest from reference TRBV7-3 and TRBJ2-3, the complete variable domain is GAGVSQTPSNKVTEKGKYVELRCDPISGHTALYWYRQSLGQGPEFLIYFQGTGAADDSGLPNDRFFAVRPEGSVSTLKIQRTERGDSAVYLCASSRVGGSTDTQYFGPGTRLTVL.

CDR3 bases: TGTGCCAGCAGCTACCTACTAGCGGGGGGGCTCAATGAGCAGTTCTTC. Translation: CASSYLLAGGLNEQFF. This chain joins TRBV7-3 and TRBJ2-1, with 13 bases matching TRBD2. This CDR3 spans 16 amino acids. Germline lookup yields CDR1 SGHTA and CDR2 FQGTGA. Trimming at V came to 4 bases and at J to 6 bases, leaving 6 bases not matched to a gene.

This clonotype came up many times. This rearrangement joins TRBV24-1 to TRBJ1-6; D remains unclear. CDR1 and CDR2 from the germline V gene are KGHDR and SFDVKD. With 2 bases removed from V and 15 bases from J, the gap between germline ends came to 16 bases. The CDR3 runs to 14 residues. The CDR3: CATSDSTRGTGLHF. CDR3 nucleotide sequence: TGTGCCACCAGTGATTCCACACGAGGAACGGGCCTCCACTTT.

This clonotype is judged medium-sized (0.01 to 0.1%). The chain recombines TRBV6-1 with TRBJ2-5; the D gene is possibly TRBD1 (6 bases). From germline, CDR1 is MNHNS and CDR2 SASEGT. This CDR3 has 13 residues. The V gene lost 5 bases and the J gene lost 2 bases, with 9 bases spanning the gap. CDR3 in DNA: TGTGCCAGCAGTTGGACAGAACAAGAGACCCAGTACTTC. Protein product: CASSWTEQETQYF.

This clonotype was seen many times. The rearrangement uses TRBV28 and TRBJ2-1; TRBD1 agrees at 8 bases. V lost 10 bases and J lost 9; bases outside the gene matches: 11. This CDR3 region has 13 residues. Germline CDR1 and CDR2: MDHEN and SYDVKM. CDR3 loop: CATVGQGAAEQFF. The CDR3 DNA reads as TGTGCCACCGTGGGGCAGGGGGCAGCTGAGCAGTTCTTC.

The V gene is TRBV24-1, the J gene TRBJ2-3; TRBD2 matches 7 bases. Trimming took 4 bases from V and 0 from J; bases not matched to a gene: 3. The CDR3 runs to 15 residues. CDR1 and CDR2 (germline): KGHDR, SFDVKD. The CDR3 DNA sequence: TGTGCCACCAGTGAGACGGGGGGAAGCACAGATACGCAGTATTTT. The encoded protein is CATSETGGSTDTQYF.

There are many counts of this clonotype. The CDR3: CASSDGAGANVLTF. For the CDR3, the DNA is TGTGCCAGCAGCGATGGCGCTGGGGCCAACGTCCTGACTTTC. The chain employs TRBV7-3 and TRBJ2-6; no definite D call. There are 14 residues in the CDR3. The V and J ends lost 5 bases and 2 bases respectively, with 7 bases between them. CDR1 and CDR2 from the germline V gene are SGHTA and FQGTGA.

The chain is built from TRBV6-6 and TRBJ1-4, with 8 bases lining up with TRBD1. The CDR3 covers 14 residues. After removal of 6 bases from V and 0 bases from J, the junction contained 0 bases not matched to a gene. CDR1 MNHNY and CDR2 SVGAGI come from the germline V gene (reference sequence). The CDR3 region is CASRTGATNEKLFF. The CDR3 DNA reads as TGTGCCAGCAGGACAGGGGCAACTAATGAAAAACTGTTTTTT.

This rearrangement joins TRBV7-3 to TRBJ2-1; 9 bases agree with TRBD2. The J segment lost 8 bases and the V segment lost 1 base, leaving 3 bases of the junction unmatched. Germline V lookup: CDR1 SGHTA, CDR2 FQGTGA. The CDR3 covers 14 residues. The CDR3 DNA follows: TGTGCCAGCAGCTTAAGCGGGGGGGGGGATGAGCAGTTCTTC. The encoded protein is CASSLSGGGDEQFF.

Ten or more counts support this clonotype. A much larger clone sits a single nucleotide away, making a read error possible. V usage is TRBV10-3 and J usage is TRBJ2-7; TRBD2 matches at 9 bases. V shed 4 bases, J shed 7 bases, and the junction held 14 bases outside the gene matches. Germline V gives CDR1 ENHRY, CDR2 SYGVKD. The CDR3 contains 16 residues. The CDR3 coding sequence is TGTGCCATCAGTGTGGTTAGCGGGAGACGAGACAATGAGCAGTACTTC. Translation gives CAISVVSGRRDNEQYF.

A remark on this clonotype: A read error is likely, as this CDR3 ends without the conserved phenylalanine or tryptophan. It is unclear where the CDR3 begins or ends on the DNA, so no DNA is shown, and the CDR3 is as TCRdb lists it. The chain is built from TRBV5-4 and TRBJ2-5; the table's D call TRBD1 went unverified against the DNA. The CDR3 spans 18 amino acids, including both terminal residues. Germline CDR1 reads SGHNT; CDR2 reads YYREEE (reference sequence). The CDR3 sequence: CASSIGGGQANYGYTFGS.

This clonotype was counted at least ten times. CDR3 region: CASIGGGVGEKLFF. The CDR3 bases are TGTGCCAGCATAGGGGGGGGAGTTGGTGAAAAACTGTTTTTT. The chain recombines TRBV6-1 with TRBJ1-4, with D tentatively TRBD1 (6 bases). The length of the CDR3 is 14 residues. Germline CDR1 MNHNS, CDR2 SASEGT. Trimming left V 7 bases short and J 7 bases short, with 16 bases between.